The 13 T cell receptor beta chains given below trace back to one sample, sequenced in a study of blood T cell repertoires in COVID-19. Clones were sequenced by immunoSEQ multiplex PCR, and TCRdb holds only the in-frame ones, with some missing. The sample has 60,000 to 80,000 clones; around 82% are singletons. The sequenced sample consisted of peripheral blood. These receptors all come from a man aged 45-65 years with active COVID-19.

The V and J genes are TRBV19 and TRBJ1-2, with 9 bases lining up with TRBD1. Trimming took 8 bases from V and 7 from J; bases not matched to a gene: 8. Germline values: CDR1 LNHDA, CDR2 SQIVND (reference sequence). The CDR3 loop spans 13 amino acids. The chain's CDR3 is CASSRDRVSGYTF. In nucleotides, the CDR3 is TGTGCCAGTTCCCGGGACAGGGTCTCTGGCTACACCTTC.

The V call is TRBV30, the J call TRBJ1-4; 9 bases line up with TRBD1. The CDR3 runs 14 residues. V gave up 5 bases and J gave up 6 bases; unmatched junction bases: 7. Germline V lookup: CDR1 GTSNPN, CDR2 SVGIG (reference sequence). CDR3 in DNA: TGTGCCTGGGACTTGGGACAGGGCCATGAAAAACTGTTTTTT. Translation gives CAWDLGQGHEKLFF.

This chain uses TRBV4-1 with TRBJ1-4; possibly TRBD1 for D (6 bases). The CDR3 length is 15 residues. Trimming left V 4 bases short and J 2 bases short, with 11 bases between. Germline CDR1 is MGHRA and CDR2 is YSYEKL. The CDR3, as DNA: TGCGCCAGCAGCCCCCCAGGGGCGACTAATGAAAAACTGTTTTTT. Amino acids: CASSPPGATNEKLFF.

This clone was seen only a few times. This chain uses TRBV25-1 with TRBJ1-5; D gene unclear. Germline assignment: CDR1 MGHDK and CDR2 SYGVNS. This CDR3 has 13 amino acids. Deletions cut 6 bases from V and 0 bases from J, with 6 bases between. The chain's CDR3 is CASSGGSNQPQHF. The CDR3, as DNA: TGTGCCAGCAGCGGCGGTAGCAATCAGCCCCAGCATTTT.

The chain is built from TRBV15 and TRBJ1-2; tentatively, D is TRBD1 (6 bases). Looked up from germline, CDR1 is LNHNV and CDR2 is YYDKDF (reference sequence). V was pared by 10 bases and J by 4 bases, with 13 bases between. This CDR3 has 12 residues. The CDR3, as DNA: TGTGCCATCCGGGACACAACCTATGGCTACACCTTC. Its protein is CAIRDTTYGYTF.

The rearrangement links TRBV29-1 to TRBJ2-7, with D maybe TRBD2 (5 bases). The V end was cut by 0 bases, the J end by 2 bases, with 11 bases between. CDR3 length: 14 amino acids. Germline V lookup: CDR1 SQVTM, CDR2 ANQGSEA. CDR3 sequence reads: CSVEDTGVPYEQYF. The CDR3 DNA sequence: TGCAGCGTTGAAGATACCGGGGTTCCCTACGAGCAGTACTTC.

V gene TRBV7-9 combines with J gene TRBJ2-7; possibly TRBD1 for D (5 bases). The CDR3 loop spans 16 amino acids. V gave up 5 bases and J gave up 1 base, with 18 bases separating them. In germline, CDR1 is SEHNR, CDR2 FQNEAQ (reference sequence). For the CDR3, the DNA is TGTGCCAGCAGCCCTCCACAGGCAGCCTCATCCTACGAGCAGTACTTC. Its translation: CASSPPQAASSYEQYF.

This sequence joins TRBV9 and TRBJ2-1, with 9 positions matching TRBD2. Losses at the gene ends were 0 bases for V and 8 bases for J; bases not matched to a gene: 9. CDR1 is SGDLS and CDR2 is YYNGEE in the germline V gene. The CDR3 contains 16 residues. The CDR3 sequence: CASSVEDSGSPYEQFF. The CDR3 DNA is TGTGCCAGCAGCGTAGAGGATAGCGGGAGTCCCTATGAGCAGTTCTTC.

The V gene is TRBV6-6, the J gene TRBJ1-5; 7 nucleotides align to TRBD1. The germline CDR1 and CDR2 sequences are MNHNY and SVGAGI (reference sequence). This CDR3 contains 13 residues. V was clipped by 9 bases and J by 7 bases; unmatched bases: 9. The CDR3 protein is CASHRQGGQPQHF. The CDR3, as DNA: TGTGCCAGTCACCGACAGGGAGGCCAGCCCCAGCATTTT.

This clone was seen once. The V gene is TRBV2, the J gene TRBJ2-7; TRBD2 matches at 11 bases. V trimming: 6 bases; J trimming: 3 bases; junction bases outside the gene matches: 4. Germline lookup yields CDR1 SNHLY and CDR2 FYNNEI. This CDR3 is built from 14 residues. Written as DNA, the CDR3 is TGTGCCAGCAGGGCTACTAGCGGGAGCTACGAGCAGTACTTC. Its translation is CASRATSGSYEQYF. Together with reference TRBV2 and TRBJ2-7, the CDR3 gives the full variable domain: EPEVTQTPSHQVTQMGQEVILRCVPISNHLYFYWYRQILGQKVEFLVSFYNNEISEKSEIFDDQFSVERPDGSNFTLKIRSTKLEDSAMYFCASRATSGSYEQYFGPGTRLTVT.

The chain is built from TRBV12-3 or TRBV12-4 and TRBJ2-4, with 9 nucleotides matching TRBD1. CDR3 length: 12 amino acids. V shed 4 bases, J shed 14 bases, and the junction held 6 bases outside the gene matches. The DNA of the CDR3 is TGTGCCAGCAGTTCCCCCGGGACAGGGAAGTACTTC. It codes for CASSSPGTGKYF.

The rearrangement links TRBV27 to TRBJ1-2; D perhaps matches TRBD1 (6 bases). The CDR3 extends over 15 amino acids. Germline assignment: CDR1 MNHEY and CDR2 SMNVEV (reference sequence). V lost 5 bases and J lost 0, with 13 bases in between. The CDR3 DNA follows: TGTGCCAGCAGTCTGGGGGCAGCAGCTAACTATGGCTACACCTTC. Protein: CASSLGAAANYGYTF.

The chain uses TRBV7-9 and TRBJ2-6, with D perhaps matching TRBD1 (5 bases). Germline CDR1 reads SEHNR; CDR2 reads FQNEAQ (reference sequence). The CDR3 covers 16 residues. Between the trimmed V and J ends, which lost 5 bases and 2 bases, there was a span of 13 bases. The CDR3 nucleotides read TGTGCCAGCAGCCTTTTTGCAGGGCCTGGGGCCAACGTCCTGACTTTC. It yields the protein CASSLFAGPGANVLTF.